This T cell receptor (beta chain) was observed in a study of blood T cell repertoires in COVID-19. Looking at the study overall: Samples taken during acute and convalescent COVID-19 were collected in the United States, Italy and Spain. T cells, B-cell-depleted T cells, or PBMCs provided the cDNA or gDNA that served as material.

The CDR3 contains 18 residues. Unmatched junction bases numbered 12, after V lost 1 base and J lost 4 bases. CDR1 and CDR2 (germline): SGHTA, FQGTGA. The authors' processing: Reference gene primer amplification in the assay estimated nucleated cell counts. Clones were read by immunoSEQ multiplex PCR, and TCRdb kept only the in-frame ones, dropping some. V, J and clone size derive from that table, while D and trimming were established from the DNA sequence. The sample lists fewer than 200,000 clones, almost 80% occurring once. This chain links TRBV7-3 with TRBJ2-1, with 8 bases identical to TRBD2. This TCR derives from a woman in her 70s with acute or convalescent COVID-19. The sample comprised peripheral blood. CDR3 protein: CASSLRGSGTMVYNEQFF. The DNA for the CDR3 is TGTGCCAGCAGCTTAAGAGGTAGCGGGACAATGGTTTACAATGAGCAGTTCTTC.